The T cell receptor (beta chain) described here comes from a study of blood T cell repertoires in COVID-19. The wider study: T cells, B-cell-depleted T cells, or PBMCs provided the cDNA or gDNA that served as material.

The CDR3 spans 15 residues. V was trimmed by 0 bases and J by 10 bases, leaving 18 bases between them. The germline V gene has CDR1 MGHRA and CDR2 YSYEKL. In the study's own analysis: Nucleated cell number was recorded as an estimate derived from reference gene primer amplification. TCRdb's table, derived via immunoSEQ multiplex PCR, lists solely in-frame clones and lacks some. V and J calls and clone size follow that table, whereas D and trimming were derived from the DNA. Among tens of thousands of clones listed, less than 90% were seen once. This clone was recorded once. The chain has TRBV4-1 and TRBJ1-2; possible D gene TRBD1, 6 bases. Sequenced sample: peripheral blood. The source is a human donor in a cohort sampled during active COVID-19. The DNA of the CDR3 is TGCGCCAGCAGCCAAGATCTTGAGCCTTGGACAGTCTACACCTTC. Encoded protein: CASSQDLEPWTVYTF.